This T cell receptor (beta chain) is drawn from a study of blood T cell repertoires in COVID-19. Sequencing was performed with immunoSEQ multiplex PCR; in TCRdb, only in-frame clones are kept and a portion is missing. The repertoire has about 190,000 clones, 80% to 90% of them found once; the top ten carry more than 4.5%. V gave up 4 bases and J gave up 4 bases; unmatched junction bases: 9. CDR1 and CDR2 from the germline V gene are MGHRA and YSYEKL. The CDR3 is 16 residues long. V and J are TRBV4-1 and TRBJ2-2; TRBD1 aligns across 7 bases. This TCR was recovered from a woman aged 70 to 79 with active or convalescent COVID-19. Material for sequencing was peripheral blood. CDR3 sequence (DNA): TGCGCCAGCAGCCCCACGCCCGGGACAGCCACCGGGGAGCTGTTTTTT. This translates into CASSPTPGTATGELFF.